The 24 T cell receptor beta chains presented below share a single source sample, sequenced in a study of T-cell reconstitution after alpha-beta-depleted transplantation in children. Using unique molecular identifiers, the investigators prepared the TCRbeta library. Each CDR3 protein is one row after TCRdb ran MiXCR on the PCR reads. The table records some 240,000 distinct CDR3 sequences, about 9.6% of them present only once. The sequencing here drew on PBMCs from the stem cell graft donor, taken from the stem cell graft. These receptors were taken from a human donor who donated a stem cell graft to a child with SCID.

This clonotype was seen many times. The J gene is TRBJ2-2, the V gene TRBV2; D gene unclear. The CDR3 sequence is 14 residues long. Trimming cost V 6 bases and J 0 bases, with 8 bases left between them. CDR1 and CDR2 (germline): SNHLY, FYNNEI. The CDR3 sequence: CASRKLANTGELFF. DNA of the CDR3: TGTGCCAGCAGGAAACTCGCGAACACCGGGGAGCTGTTTTTT.

This clonotype has just a few counts. This chain links TRBV5-6 with TRBJ1-1, with D hard to call. The CDR3 runs to 14 residues. Germline values: CDR1 SGHDT, CDR2 YYEEEE. Trimming pared 3 bases from V and 5 bases from J, leaving 14 bases between. The CDR3 DNA reads as TGTGCCAGCAGCTCCGTGGACCTGGGGACTGAAGCTTTCTTT. Its translation is CASSSVDLGTEAFF.

This clonotype occurred many times. V gene TRBV7-9 combines with J gene TRBJ1-1, with TRBD1 matching over 7 bases. The CDR3 covers 16 residues. Germline assignment: CDR1 SEHNR and CDR2 FQNEAQ (reference sequence). Germline trimming cut 5 bases from V and 1 base from J; bases unmatched to any gene: 10. Written as DNA, the CDR3 is TGTGCCAGCAGCCCTTACGGGAGGGGGCCGAACACTGAAGCTTTCTTT. Its protein is CASSPYGRGPNTEAFF.

The V call is TRBV12-3 or TRBV12-4, the J call TRBJ1-5, with D maybe TRBD1 (5 bases). The CDR3 sequence is 14 residues long. Trimming removed 3 bases from V and 5 bases from J, with 11 bases in between. DNA of the CDR3: TGTGCCAGCAGTTTTGGAGGGGAACATCAGCCCCAGCATTTT. Translated, it gives CASSFGGEHQPQHF.

In this sample, this clonotype turned up many times. J is TRBJ2-2 and V is TRBV6-5; D remains unclear. Trimming pared 0 bases from V and 1 base from J, leaving 3 bases between. This CDR3 is built from 14 residues. The germline gives CDR1 MNHEY, CDR2 SVGAGI. The CDR3 region is CASSYSWNTGELFF. In nucleotides, the CDR3 is TGTGCCAGCAGTTACTCGTGGAACACCGGGGAGCTGTTTTTT.

In its sample, this clonotype was seen many times. The chain couples TRBV12-3 or TRBV12-4 to TRBJ1-4; no clear D. Trimming shortened V by 4 bases and J by 2 bases, and 8 bases separated the two germline ends. The CDR3 consists of 14 residues. The CDR3 DNA reads TGTGCCAGCAGTTCGAGGTCGACTAATGAAAAACTGTTTTTT. The encoded protein is CASSSRSTNEKLFF.

This clonotype was seen many times. V gene TRBV7-2 combines with J gene TRBJ2-3; D may be TRBD2 (6 bases). Germline V lookup: CDR1 SGHTA, CDR2 FQGNSA. This CDR3 is 14 amino acids long. V lost 5 bases and J 6 bases, leaving 15 bases between the germline ends. The CDR3 spells CASSGTLFGDTQYF. In nucleotides, the CDR3 is TGTGCCAGCAGCGGGACTCTGTTCGGGGATACGCAGTATTTT.

This clonotype was observed at least ten times. The rearrangement uses TRBV6-1 and TRBJ2-7, with D unresolved. There are 13 residues in the CDR3. The germline V and J ends were trimmed by 7 bases and 4 bases, with 14 bases remaining between them. Germline assignment: CDR1 MNHNS and CDR2 SASEGT. The CDR3: CASKVRSTYEQYF. CDR3 nucleotides: TGTGCCAGCAAGGTCAGAAGCACTTACGAGCAGTACTTC.

The chain links TRBV7-9 to TRBJ2-1; 7 nucleotides agree with TRBD2. The germline V gene has CDR1 SEHNR and CDR2 FQNEAQ (reference sequence). The CDR3 is 13 amino acids. V shed 5 bases and J 7 bases; nucleotides not matched to a gene: 5. DNA of the CDR3: TGTGCCAGCAGCCTGGGGAGGGCGAATGAGCAGTTCTTC. This translates into CASSLGRANEQFF.

This clonotype was seen more than once but under ten times. The genes are TRBV12-3 or TRBV12-4 and TRBJ2-5; 7 bases fit TRBD2. There are 14 residues in the CDR3. V trimming: 3 bases; J trimming: 1 base; junction bases outside the gene matches: 2. CDR3 bases: TGTGCCAGCAGTTTCGGGACTATCCAAGAGACCCAGTACTTC. It translates to CASSFGTIQETQYF.

This clonotype was picked up many times. This rearrangement joins TRBV7-9 to TRBJ2-5; possible D gene TRBD1, 5 bases. CDR1 SEHNR and CDR2 FQNEAQ come from the germline V gene (reference sequence). The CDR3 runs to 14 residues. V lost 0 bases, J lost 5 bases, and 10 bases lay in between. The CDR3 loop is CASSLAGAKETQYF. In DNA, the CDR3 is TGTGCCAGCAGCTTAGCAGGGGCCAAGGAGACCCAGTACTTC.

This clonotype was picked up many times. The chain couples TRBV12-3 or TRBV12-4 to TRBJ1-1; possible D gene TRBD1, 5 bases. V was clipped by 6 bases and J by 4 bases, with 9 bases between them. The CDR3 is 12 residues long. CDR3: CASRPGSTEAFF. Here the CDR3 DNA reads TGTGCCAGCAGACCAGGGAGCACTGAAGCTTTCTTT.

The chain joins TRBV20-1 to TRBJ1-2, with D possibly being TRBD1 (5 bases). With 0 bases removed from V and 0 bases from J, the gap between germline ends came to 14 bases. The CDR3 is 16 amino acids. Germline V gene sequence: CDR1 DFQATT, CDR2 SNEGSKA (reference sequence). The CDR3 spells CSARDYRQTPNYGYTF. CDR3 nucleotide sequence: TGCAGTGCTAGAGATTACAGGCAGACCCCTAACTATGGCTACACCTTC.

This clonotype has ten or more counts. CDR3 region: CSARGLRPQETQYF. The CDR3 region has the DNA TGCAGTGCTAGGGGACTACGCCCCCAAGAGACCCAGTACTTC. The rearrangement joins TRBV20-1 to TRBJ2-5; 7 nucleotides match TRBD2. Germline V gene lookup returns CDR1 DFQATT and CDR2 SNEGSKA (reference sequence). The CDR3 loop spans 14 amino acids. V gave up 3 bases and J gave up 1 base; unmatched junction bases: 5.

At least ten counts were recorded for this clonotype. J is TRBJ1-4 and V is TRBV20-1, with TRBD1 matching over 7 bases. This CDR3 is built from 13 residues. Germline CDR1 DFQATT, CDR2 SNEGSKA (reference sequence). The junction had 8 bases not matched to a gene; V was cut back by 5 bases and J by 8 bases. The CDR3 nucleotides are TGCAGTGCTTGGGACAGATTCTTAGAAAAACTGTTTTTT. It specifies CSAWDRFLEKLFF.

This clonotype was counted many times. The CDR3 is CASSFRPQGMPQHF. The DNA for the CDR3 is TGCGCCAGCAGCTTTCGGCCACAGGGGATGCCCCAGCATTTT. The gene calls are TRBV5-1 and TRBJ1-5, with 7 nucleotides matching TRBD1. V shed 2 bases, J shed 9 bases, and the junction held 8 bases outside the gene matches. There are 14 residues in the CDR3. Germline values: CDR1 SGHRS, CDR2 YFSETQ.

In this sample, this clonotype turned up many times. The V and J genes are TRBV29-1 and TRBJ2-2, with 8 bases that match TRBD2. Trimming removed 3 bases from V and 3 bases from J; junction bases left unmatched: 3. The CDR3 totals 14 residues. The germline CDR1 and CDR2 sequences are SQVTM and ANQGSEA. Here the CDR3 DNA reads TGCAGCGTTGAGGATAGCGGGGACACCGGGGAGCTGTTTTTT. It specifies CSVEDSGDTGELFF.

At least ten counts were recorded for this clonotype. The chain joins TRBV5-1 to TRBJ2-7; 8 nucleotides line up with TRBD1. The CDR3 spans 12 residues. V shed 4 bases, J shed 6 bases, and the junction held 3 bases outside the gene matches. Germline CDR1 is SGHRS and CDR2 is YFSETQ. CDR3 region: CASSATGVEQYF. The CDR3 DNA reads TGCGCCAGCAGCGCGACAGGGGTCGAGCAGTACTTC.

This clonotype was seen at least ten times. The rearrangement uses TRBV4-1 and TRBJ2-2; possibly TRBD1 for D (5 bases). This CDR3 region has 18 residues. CDR1 and CDR2 (germline): MGHRA, YSYEKL. Trimming removed 3 bases at V and 3 bases at J, with 20 bases between. The CDR3 region is CASSHHVVGQSDTGELFF. As DNA, the CDR3 is TGCGCCAGCAGCCATCACGTAGTGGGGCAGAGCGACACCGGGGAGCTGTTTTTT.

This clonotype was seen at least ten times. The chain uses TRBV12-3 or TRBV12-4 and TRBJ1-5; D not resolved. The V gene lost 2 bases and the J gene lost 5 bases, with 10 bases spanning the gap. This CDR3 has 14 residues. The chain's CDR3 is CASSLSVGYQPQHF. In nucleotides, the CDR3 is TGTGCCAGCAGTTTATCGGTAGGTTATCAGCCCCAGCATTTT.

This clonotype was observed at least ten times. The CDR3 DNA sequence: TGTGCCAGCAGTTTAGCGCTTGCCGGGGCGTTGAACACTGAAGCTTTCTTT. Amino acid sequence: CASSLALAGALNTEAFF. The V gene is TRBV12-3 or TRBV12-4, the J gene TRBJ1-1; a possible D gene is TRBD1 (5 bases). This CDR3 is built from 17 residues. V dropped 0 bases and J dropped 0 bases, with 14 bases sitting between them.

The chain employs TRBV27 and TRBJ2-1; D is perhaps TRBD1 (6 bases). V was cut by 5 bases and J by 8 bases, with 10 bases left in between. The CDR3 is 12 residues long. Germline loops: CDR1 MNHEY, CDR2 SMNVEV (reference sequence). The CDR3 reads CASSTQGHEQFF. The DNA for the CDR3 is TGTGCCAGCAGTACCCAGGGGCATGAGCAGTTCTTC.

This clonotype was observed at least ten times. The rearrangement links TRBV5-1 to TRBJ2-3, with D hard to call. The CDR3 loop spans 14 amino acids. CDR1 and CDR2 from the germline V gene are SGHRS and YFSETQ. The V gene lost 0 bases and the J gene lost 2 bases, with 7 bases spanning the gap. The chain's CDR3 is CASSLELATDTQYF. The CDR3 nucleotides read TGCGCCAGCAGCTTGGAACTCGCCACAGATACGCAGTATTTT.

This clonotype was recorded at least ten times. CDR3 in amino acids: CASRTGGAGEKLFF. In DNA form, the CDR3 reads TGTGCCAGCCGCACAGGGGGCGCGGGTGAAAAACTGTTTTTT. V usage is TRBV7-9 and J usage is TRBJ1-4; 9 bases fit TRBD1. CDR3 length: 14 amino acids. V shed 8 bases, J shed 7 bases, and the junction held 8 bases outside the gene matches. Germline CDR1 reads SEHNR; CDR2 reads FQNEAQ (reference sequence).